A selection of T cell receptor beta chains follows, all from one sample in a study of cytomegalovirus exposure and HLA in healthy donors. Clones were sequenced by immunoSEQ multiplex PCR, and TCRdb holds only the in-frame ones, with some missing. The table has roughly 100,000 clones, approximately 75% seen once. Source material: PBMCs. These receptors came from a woman between 40 and 50 years old in good health and CMV-seronegative. Each CDR3 is given with its conserved first and last residue. The order of the fields is clone size, CDR3 length, D gene, J gene, V gene, CDR3 protein, CDR3 DNA. D genes are given only for firm matches. Clone size is given for some rows only: seen once, a few or many times, or a class if the clone is expanded.

abundance: NA; len: 18; d_gene: TRBD1; j_gene: TRBJ2-7; v_gene: TRBV7-6; CDR3aa: CASSFRTGGFGGLGEQYF; CDR3nt: TGTGCCAGCAGCTTTAGGACAGGGGGCTTCGGAGGGCTGGGGGAGCAGTACTTC
abundance: NA; len: 13; d_gene: NA; j_gene: TRBJ1-2; v_gene: TRBV25-1; CDR3aa: CASSGPWLYGYTF; CDR3nt: TGTGCCAGCAGTGGTCCGTGGCTCTATGGCTACACCTTC
abundance: NA; len: 12; d_gene: NA; j_gene: TRBJ1-2; v_gene: TRBV5-1; CDR3aa: CASRETNYGYTF; CDR3nt: TGCGCCAGCAGGGAGACCAACTATGGCTACACCTTC
abundance: once; len: 15; d_gene: TRBD1; j_gene: TRBJ1-2; v_gene: TRBV9; CDR3aa: CASSPIQGALSGYTF; CDR3nt: TGTGCCAGCAGCCCAATACAGGGGGCGCTTAGCGGCTACACCTTC
abundance: NA; len: 15; d_gene: TRBD1; j_gene: TRBJ2-5; v_gene: TRBV6-1; CDR3aa: CASRADRGRRETQYF; CDR3nt: TGTGCCAGCAGAGCAGACAGGGGGCGCCGAGAGACCCAGTACTTC
abundance: NA; len: 14; d_gene: NA; j_gene: TRBJ2-5; v_gene: TRBV5-1; CDR3aa: CASSFFRYQETQYF; CDR3nt: TGCGCCAGCAGCTTCTTCCGGTACCAAGAGACCCAGTACTTC
abundance: NA; len: 13; d_gene: TRBD1; j_gene: TRBJ2-7; v_gene: TRBV30; CDR3aa: CAWSVGTGVEQYF; CDR3nt: TGTGCCTGGAGTGTAGGGACAGGGGTCGAGCAGTACTTC
abundance: NA; len: 15; d_gene: TRBD2; j_gene: TRBJ2-5; v_gene: TRBV19; CDR3aa: CASTTGTSGQETQYF; CDR3nt: TGTGCCAGCACAACCGGGACTAGCGGCCAAGAGACCCAGTACTTC
abundance: NA; len: 17; d_gene: TRBD1; j_gene: TRBJ1-3; v_gene: TRBV10-3; CDR3aa: CAIRFSLDRDYGNTIYF; CDR3nt: TGTGCCATCAGATTCTCCCTCGACAGGGATTATGGAAACACCATATATTTT
abundance: NA; len: 16; d_gene: NA; j_gene: TRBJ2-3; v_gene: TRBV7-2; CDR3aa: CASSSQGGVRADTQYF; CDR3nt: TGTGCCAGCAGCTCCCAAGGCGGGGTAAGGGCAGATACGCAGTATTTT
abundance: NA; len: 14; d_gene: NA; j_gene: TRBJ1-1; v_gene: TRBV7-9; CDR3aa: CASSTTGMGTEAFF; CDR3nt: TGTGCCAGCAGCACCACAGGGATGGGCACTGAAGCTTTCTTT
abundance: NA; len: 14; d_gene: NA; j_gene: TRBJ1-5; v_gene: TRBV7-2; CDR3aa: CASSAGGKNQPQHF; CDR3nt: TGTGCCAGCAGCGCAGGAGGCAAAAATCAGCCCCAGCATTTT
abundance: NA; len: 15; d_gene: TRBD1; j_gene: TRBJ2-2; v_gene: TRBV10-3; CDR3aa: CAILTGTANTGELFF; CDR3nt: TGTGCCATCTTGACCGGGACAGCGAACACCGGGGAGCTGTTTTTT
abundance: NA; len: 15; d_gene: NA; j_gene: TRBJ2-3; v_gene: TRBV19; CDR3aa: CASSTLAVSTDTQYF; CDR3nt: TGTGCCAGTAGTACCTTAGCGGTTAGCACAGATACGCAGTATTTT
abundance: NA; len: 14; d_gene: TRBD1; j_gene: TRBJ2-7; v_gene: TRBV28; CDR3aa: CASSTPGGTYEQYF; CDR3nt: TGTGCCAGCAGTACCCCAGGGGGCACGTACGAGCAGTACTTC
abundance: NA; len: 12; d_gene: NA; j_gene: TRBJ1-1; v_gene: TRBV30; CDR3aa: CAWRLRGFEAFF; CDR3nt: TGTGCCTGGAGACTCAGGGGATTTGAAGCTTTCTTT
abundance: NA; len: 17; d_gene: TRBD2; j_gene: TRBJ2-1; v_gene: TRBV19; CDR3aa: CASSSPASGRARNEQFF; CDR3nt: TGTGCCAGTAGTTCCCCAGCTAGCGGGAGGGCCCGGAATGAGCAGTTCTTC
abundance: once; len: 14; d_gene: NA; j_gene: TRBJ2-7; v_gene: TRBV4-3; CDR3aa: CASSQGGGSYEQYF; CDR3nt: TGCGCCAGCAGCCAAGGCGGAGGGTCTTACGAGCAGTACTTC
abundance: NA; len: 15; d_gene: NA; j_gene: TRBJ1-4; v_gene: TRBV14; CDR3aa: CASSQAQGFFEKLFF; CDR3nt: TGTGCCAGCAGCCAAGCACAGGGTTTCTTTGAAAAACTGTTTTTT
abundance: NA; len: 17; d_gene: TRBD2; j_gene: TRBJ2-1; v_gene: TRBV5-5; CDR3aa: CASSLGLAGGINNEQFF; CDR3nt: TGTGCCAGCAGCCTGGGACTAGCGGGAGGTATAAACAATGAGCAGTTCTTC
abundance: NA; len: 12; d_gene: TRBD2; j_gene: TRBJ2-1; v_gene: TRBV10-3; CDR3aa: CATGLAGGHRFF; CDR3nt: TGTGCCACGGGACTAGCGGGGGGGCATCGGTTCTTC
abundance: few; len: 15; d_gene: NA; j_gene: TRBJ1-1; v_gene: TRBV27; CDR3aa: CASSLKGDGNTEAFF; CDR3nt: TGTGCCAGCAGTTTAAAGGGAGATGGGAACACTGAAGCTTTCTTT
abundance: NA; len: 17; d_gene: TRBD2; j_gene: TRBJ2-1; v_gene: TRBV18; CDR3aa: CASSPYGEREGGSEQFF; CDR3nt: TGTGCCAGCTCACCCTACGGGGAGCGGGAGGGGGGATCTGAGCAGTTCTTC
abundance: once; len: 14; d_gene: NA; j_gene: TRBJ2-1; v_gene: TRBV9; CDR3aa: CASGGRGADNEQFF; CDR3nt: TGTGCCAGCGGTGGTCGGGGGGCCGACAATGAGCAGTTCTTC
abundance: NA; len: 16; d_gene: NA; j_gene: TRBJ2-5; v_gene: TRBV11-1; CDR3aa: CASSLRRRGTLETQYF; CDR3nt: TGTGCCAGCAGCTTAAGACGACGCGGGACCCTAGAGACCCAGTACTTC
abundance: NA; len: 14; d_gene: TRBD2; j_gene: TRBJ2-3; v_gene: TRBV29-1; CDR3aa: CSVGLATVTDTQYF; CDR3nt: TGCAGCGTGGGACTAGCGACCGTCACAGATACGCAGTATTTT
abundance: NA; len: 13; d_gene: NA; j_gene: TRBJ1-1; v_gene: TRBV21-1; CDR3aa: CASSKGGNTEAFF; CDR3nt: TGTGCCAGCAGCAAAGGCGGGAACACTGAAGCTTTCTTT
abundance: NA; len: 18; d_gene: TRBD2; j_gene: TRBJ2-2; v_gene: TRBV29-1; CDR3aa: CSVEDRRSGGAGTGELFF; CDR3nt: TGCAGCGTTGAAGATCGGCGTAGCGGGGGGGCGGGTACCGGGGAGCTGTTTTTT
abundance: NA; len: 14; d_gene: NA; j_gene: TRBJ1-1; v_gene: TRBV6-6; CDR3aa: CASSPTAMNTEAFF; CDR3nt: TGTGCCAGCAGCCCCACAGCTATGAACACTGAAGCTTTCTTT
abundance: few; len: 13; d_gene: TRBD1; j_gene: TRBJ2-1; v_gene: TRBV9; CDR3aa: CASRGRQGNEQFF; CDR3nt: TGTGCCAGCAGAGGCCGACAGGGGAATGAGCAGTTCTTC
abundance: NA; len: 15; d_gene: TRBD1; j_gene: TRBJ2-7; v_gene: TRBV7-9; CDR3aa: CASSLTGTGDYEQYF; CDR3nt: TGTGCCAGCAGTTTGACCGGGACAGGGGACTACGAGCAGTACTTC
abundance: NA; len: 12; d_gene: TRBD1; j_gene: TRBJ2-7; v_gene: TRBV30; CDR3aa: CAWYRGRDEQYF; CDR3nt: TGTGCCTGGTACAGGGGCAGGGACGAGCAGTACTTC
abundance: NA; len: 11; d_gene: NA; j_gene: TRBJ2-7; v_gene: TRBV6-6; CDR3aa: CASKGYYEQYF; CDR3nt: TGTGCCAGCAAGGGGTACTACGAGCAGTACTTC
abundance: NA; len: 15; d_gene: NA; j_gene: TRBJ2-2; v_gene: TRBV7-9; CDR3aa: CSSSFLAVNTGELFF; CDR3nt: TGTTCCAGCAGCTTTCTGGCGGTTAACACCGGGGAGCTGTTTTTT
abundance: medium-sized; len: 15; d_gene: TRBD2; j_gene: TRBJ2-1; v_gene: TRBV19; CDR3aa: CASSKTSGNHNEQFF; CDR3nt: TGTGCCAGTAGTAAGACTAGCGGGAATCACAATGAGCAGTTCTTC
abundance: NA; len: 15; d_gene: TRBD1; j_gene: TRBJ1-4; v_gene: TRBV27; CDR3aa: CASKTAGQETEKLFF; CDR3nt: TGTGCCAGCAAGACCGCGGGACAGGAGACTGAAAAACTGTTTTTT
abundance: NA; len: 17; d_gene: TRBD1; j_gene: TRBJ2-5; v_gene: TRBV11-2; CDR3aa: CASSQLLRTGAREAQYF; CDR3nt: TGTGCCAGCAGCCAACTCCTAAGGACAGGGGCCAGAGAGGCCCAGTACTTC
abundance: NA; len: 13; d_gene: NA; j_gene: TRBJ2-1; v_gene: TRBV6-1; CDR3aa: CASSEPNLLREFF; CDR3nt: TGTGCCAGCAGTGAACCAAATCTACTGAGGGAGTTCTTC
abundance: NA; len: 17; d_gene: TRBD1; j_gene: TRBJ2-7; v_gene: TRBV11-2; CDR3aa: CASSLGSGTGGYYEQYF; CDR3nt: TGTGCCAGCAGCTTAGGCTCCGGGACAGGGGGCTACTACGAGCAGTACTTC
abundance: NA; len: 16; d_gene: NA; j_gene: TRBJ1-1; v_gene: TRBV5-5; CDR3aa: CASSLAQGLWNTEAFF; CDR3nt: TGTGCCAGCAGCTTGGCCCAGGGTCTATGGAACACTGAAGCTTTCTTT
abundance: NA; len: 14; d_gene: NA; j_gene: TRBJ2-7; v_gene: TRBV9; CDR3aa: CASSVFSSPGEQYF; CDR3nt: TGTGCCAGCAGCGTATTTTCTTCCCCGGGGGAGCAGTACTTC
abundance: NA; len: 16; d_gene: NA; j_gene: TRBJ1-3; v_gene: TRBV7-2; CDR3aa: CASSPQSGSTGNTIYF; CDR3nt: TGTGCCAGCAGCCCACAGAGTGGGAGTACTGGAAACACCATATATTTT
abundance: NA; len: 15; d_gene: NA; j_gene: TRBJ2-7; v_gene: TRBV5-1; CDR3aa: CASSLGGPPDYEQYF; CDR3nt: TGCGCCAGCAGCTTGGGAGGTCCCCCCGACTACGAGCAGTACTTC
abundance: NA; len: 14; d_gene: TRBD2; j_gene: TRBJ2-7; v_gene: TRBV19; CDR3aa: CASTKELAGDEQYF; CDR3nt: TGTGCCAGTACCAAGGAACTAGCGGGAGACGAGCAGTACTTC
abundance: NA; len: 15; d_gene: TRBD2; j_gene: TRBJ2-7; v_gene: TRBV7-2; CDR3aa: CASSRERGGHYEQYF; CDR3nt: TGTGCCAGCAGCAGAGAGCGGGGGGGCCACTACGAGCAGTACTTC
abundance: NA; len: 16; d_gene: TRBD1; j_gene: TRBJ2-7; v_gene: TRBV5-1; CDR3aa: CASSGGQGEVIYEQYF; CDR3nt: TGCGCCAGCAGCGGGGGACAGGGAGAGGTTATCTACGAGCAGTACTTC
abundance: few; len: 14; d_gene: NA; j_gene: TRBJ1-3; v_gene: TRBV7-2; CDR3aa: CASSRERAGNTIYF; CDR3nt: TGTGCCAGCAGCCGCGAGAGGGCTGGAAACACCATATATTTT
abundance: few; len: 12; d_gene: NA; j_gene: TRBJ2-7; v_gene: TRBV5-1; CDR3aa: CASSLVGGEQYF; CDR3nt: TGCGCCAGCAGCTTGGTGGGGGGTGAGCAGTACTTC
abundance: NA; len: 15; d_gene: NA; j_gene: TRBJ2-3; v_gene: TRBV11-2; CDR3aa: CASLGSHGGTDTQYF; CDR3nt: TGTGCCAGCCTGGGGAGCCACGGAGGCACAGATACGCAGTATTTT
abundance: few; len: 15; d_gene: TRBD1; j_gene: TRBJ1-2; v_gene: TRBV5-4; CDR3aa: CASSLAGTANYGYTF; CDR3nt: TGTGCCAGCAGCTTGGCAGGGACAGCTAACTATGGCTACACCTTC
abundance: NA; len: 13; d_gene: NA; j_gene: TRBJ2-7; v_gene: TRBV5-1; CDR3aa: CASSPAGWSEQYF; CDR3nt: TGCGCCAGCAGCCCTGCCGGGTGGTCCGAGCAGTACTTC
abundance: NA; len: 16; d_gene: NA; j_gene: TRBJ2-2; v_gene: TRBV19; CDR3aa: CASSIGAELTSGELFF; CDR3nt: TGTGCCAGTAGTATAGGTGCGGAATTGACCTCCGGGGAGCTGTTTTTT
abundance: NA; len: 14; d_gene: NA; j_gene: TRBJ2-2; v_gene: TRBV7-3; CDR3aa: CASSLLGGTGELFF; CDR3nt: TGTGCCAGCAGCTTACTAGGAGGCACCGGGGAGCTGTTTTTT
abundance: NA; len: 19; d_gene: TRBD2; j_gene: TRBJ2-5; v_gene: TRBV19; CDR3aa: CASSIPSSGGALYQETQYF; CDR3nt: TGTGCCAGTAGTATCCCCTCTAGCGGGGGGGCTCTCTACCAAGAGACCCAGTACTTC
abundance: once; len: 15; d_gene: TRBD1; j_gene: TRBJ2-3; v_gene: TRBV7-3; CDR3aa: CASSSRDSYTDTQYF; CDR3nt: TGTGCCAGCAGCTCCCGGGACAGCTACACAGATACGCAGTATTTT